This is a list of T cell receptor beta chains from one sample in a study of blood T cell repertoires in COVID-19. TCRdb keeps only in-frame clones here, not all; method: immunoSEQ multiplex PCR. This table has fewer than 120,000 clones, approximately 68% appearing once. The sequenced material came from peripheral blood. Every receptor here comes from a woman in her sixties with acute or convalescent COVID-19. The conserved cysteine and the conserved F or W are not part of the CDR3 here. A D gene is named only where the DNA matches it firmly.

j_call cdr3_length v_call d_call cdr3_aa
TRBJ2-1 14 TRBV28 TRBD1 ASSSQPTGGYNEQF
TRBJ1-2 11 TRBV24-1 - ATSDLGDYGYT
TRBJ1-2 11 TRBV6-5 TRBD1 ASSPTGIYGYT
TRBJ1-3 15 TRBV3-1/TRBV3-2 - ASSQGWATGSGNTIY
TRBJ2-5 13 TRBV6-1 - ASSEGWKRQETQY
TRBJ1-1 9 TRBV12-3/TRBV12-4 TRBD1 ASSDRGEAF
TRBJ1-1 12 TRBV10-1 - ASSEQGAVTEAF
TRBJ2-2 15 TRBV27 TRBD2 ASSILLAGGNTGELF
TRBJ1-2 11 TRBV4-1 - ASSHDTRGGYT
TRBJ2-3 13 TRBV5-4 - ASSLTGGGTDTQY
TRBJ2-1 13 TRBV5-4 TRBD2 ASSLVLAGHNEQF
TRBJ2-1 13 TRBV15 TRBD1 ATSREQGIYNEQF
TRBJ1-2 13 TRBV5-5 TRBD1 ASSLPRTGTYGYT
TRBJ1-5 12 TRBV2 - ASTGGLRNQPQH
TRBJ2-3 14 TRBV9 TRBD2 ASSALAGGGTDTQY
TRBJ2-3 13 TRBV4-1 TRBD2 ASSPSGGASDTQY
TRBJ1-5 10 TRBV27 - ASSSVNQPQH
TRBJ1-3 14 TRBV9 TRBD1 ASSPYSWETGNTIY
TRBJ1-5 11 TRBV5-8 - ASSLPISQPQH
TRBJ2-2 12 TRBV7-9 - ASSLRENTGELF
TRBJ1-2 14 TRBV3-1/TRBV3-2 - ASSQSGESTSSGYT
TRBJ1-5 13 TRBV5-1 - ASSLGGGSNQPQH
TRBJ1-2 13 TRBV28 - ASSNDLYGGYGYT
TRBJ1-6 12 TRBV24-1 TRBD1 ATFSTGGNSPLH
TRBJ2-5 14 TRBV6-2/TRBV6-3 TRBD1 ASSPKTGAIFETQY